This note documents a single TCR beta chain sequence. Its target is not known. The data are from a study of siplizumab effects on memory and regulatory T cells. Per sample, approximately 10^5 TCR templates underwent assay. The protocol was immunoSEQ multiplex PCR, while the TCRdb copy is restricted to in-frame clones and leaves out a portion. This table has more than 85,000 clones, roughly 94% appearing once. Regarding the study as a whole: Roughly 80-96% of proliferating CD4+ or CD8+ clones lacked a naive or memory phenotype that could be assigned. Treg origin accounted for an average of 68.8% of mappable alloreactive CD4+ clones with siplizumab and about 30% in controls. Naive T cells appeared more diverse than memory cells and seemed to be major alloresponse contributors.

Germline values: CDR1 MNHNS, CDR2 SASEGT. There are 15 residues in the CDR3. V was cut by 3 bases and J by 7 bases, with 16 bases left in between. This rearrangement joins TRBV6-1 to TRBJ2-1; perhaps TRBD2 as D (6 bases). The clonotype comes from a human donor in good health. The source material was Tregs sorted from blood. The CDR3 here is CASSDFGTRGNEQFF. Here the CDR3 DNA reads TGTGCCAGCAGTGATTTCGGGACTCGGGGGAATGAGCAGTTCTTC.